These 14 T cell receptor beta chains originate from one sample sequenced in a study of blood T cells in healthy people across ages. Through a sample-barcoded 5' primer and a J-beta primer mix, a second PCR was run for roughly 6 to 11 cycles. One entry per CDR3 protein, called by TCRdb with MiXCR from the 5' RACE reads. The data contain some 890,000 distinct CDR3 sequences, roughly 28% of them seen just once; the ten biggest clones take up roughly 10%. The same sample was also used in a study of T cells of mothers and their children.

Sequencing was performed on blood. These TCRs come from a woman between 40 and 55 years old in good health.

This clonotype was observed a handful of times. The chain joins TRBV25-1 to TRBJ1-1; possible D gene TRBD1, 6 bases. V lost 1 base to trimming and J lost 4 bases, with 13 bases between them. This CDR3 region has 15 residues. The germline V gene has CDR1 MGHDK and CDR2 SYGVNS. The CDR3 protein is CASSEWGGQGTEAFF. The CDR3 region has the DNA TGTGCCAGCAGTGAATGGGGGGGCCAGGGCACTGAAGCTTTCTTT.

Regarding this clonotype: A much bigger clone sits one base away, suggesting this may be a read error. The gene calls are TRBV18 and TRBJ2-5, with D tentatively TRBD1 or TRBD2 (6 bases each). Germline V CDR1 and CDR2: KGHSH, LQKENI. The V and J ends lost 7 bases and 7 bases respectively, with 16 bases between them. The CDR3 is made up of 13 amino acids. This CDR3 reads CASLQDGGLTQYF. The CDR3 DNA reads TGTGCCAGCTTACAGGACGGGGGCCTGACCCAGTACTTC.

In its sample, this clonotype was seen many times. This rearrangement joins TRBV7-2 to TRBJ1-1; 8 nucleotides line up with TRBD1. The CDR3 is 15 residues long. The germline CDR1 and CDR2 sequences are SGHTA and FQGNSA. V was pared by 0 bases and J by 5 bases, with 5 bases of the junction left unmatched. CDR3 nucleotide sequence: TGTGCCAGCAGCTTAGCCGGGACAGGTTCAACTGAAGCTTTCTTT. Residues: CASSLAGTGSTEAFF.

This chain joins TRBV9 and TRBJ1-6; no firm D call. From germline, CDR1 is SGDLS and CDR2 YYNGEE. The CDR3 length is 13 residues. V dropped 0 bases and J dropped 9 bases, with 7 bases sitting between them. This CDR3 is CASSVDEGSPLHF. The CDR3 coding sequence is TGTGCCAGCAGCGTAGACGAGGGTTCACCCCTCCACTTT.

The rearrangement uses TRBV10-3 and TRBJ2-7; 7 nucleotides agree with TRBD1. The V gene's germline CDR1 is ENHRY and CDR2 SYGVKD. V gave up 2 bases and J gave up 0 bases; unmatched junction bases: 4. The CDR3 sequence is 15 residues long. The CDR3 is CAISEAQGSSYEQYF. The CDR3 nucleotides read TGTGCCATCAGTGAGGCACAGGGGAGCTCCTACGAGCAGTACTTC.

In its sample, this clonotype was seen many times. The chain is built from TRBV6-4 and TRBJ2-3, with 11 bases lining up with TRBD2. Per the germline V gene, CDR1 is MRHNA and CDR2 is SNTAGT. The V segment lost 5 bases and the J segment 2 bases; nucleotides outside the gene matches: 6. The CDR3 covers 16 residues. The CDR3 protein is CASSILAGATTDTQYF. The CDR3 bases are TGTGCCAGCAGTATACTAGCGGGGGCCACCACAGATACGCAGTATTTT.

V gene TRBV29-1 combines with J gene TRBJ1-1; D ambiguous. V lost 6 bases, J lost 0 bases, and 14 bases lay in between. The germline CDR1 and CDR2 sequences are SQVTM and ANQGSEA. CDR3 length equals 14 residues. The CDR3: CSVRVRAMNTEAFF. In DNA, the CDR3 is TGCAGCGTACGAGTCCGGGCCATGAACACTGAAGCTTTCTTT.

This clonotype was detected a few times. The chain combines TRBV25-1 with TRBJ1-2; D not certain. V lost 1 base, J lost 3 bases, and 9 bases lay in between. The CDR3 is 14 residues long. Germline V gene lookup returns CDR1 MGHDK and CDR2 SYGVNS. CDR3 sequence: CASSESGSDYGYTF. As DNA, the CDR3 is TGTGCCAGCAGTGAATCTGGGTCGGACTATGGCTACACCTTC.

The chain recombines TRBV9 with TRBJ2-1; D tentatively fits TRBD1 or TRBD2 (5 bases each). Germline values: CDR1 SGDLS, CDR2 YYNGEE. The V gene lost 0 bases and the J gene lost 8 bases, with 9 bases spanning the gap. The CDR3 is 13 amino acids. This chain's CDR3 is CASSVERGDEQFF. CDR3 nucleotides: TGTGCCAGCAGCGTAGAACGGGGCGATGAGCAGTTCTTC.

This clonotype was recorded at least ten times. The chain has TRBV4-1 and TRBJ1-1, with D perhaps matching TRBD1 (5 bases). Trimming removed 4 bases from V and 8 bases from J, with 11 bases in between. The CDR3 consists of 12 residues. Germline-derived CDR1 and CDR2 are MGHRA and YSYEKL. The CDR3 DNA follows: TGCGCCAGCAGCCGGCCGGGGGGAGAAGCTTTCTTT. Translation: CASSRPGGEAFF.

The sample holds a few counts of this clonotype. CDR3 sequence reads: CASRRTGWETQYF. In DNA form, the CDR3 reads TGTGCCAGTAGGAGGACAGGTTGGGAGACCCAGTACTTC. V and J are TRBV19 and TRBJ2-5; 7 nucleotides match TRBD1. CDR1 and CDR2 (germline): LNHDA, SQIVND (reference sequence). The CDR3 consists of 13 residues. V shed 6 bases, J shed 5 bases, and the junction held 6 bases outside the gene matches.

The rearrangement links TRBV9 to TRBJ2-1; D tentatively fits TRBD1 or TRBD2 (6 bases each). CDR1 SGDLS and CDR2 YYNGEE come from the germline V gene. V was cut by 3 bases and J by 9 bases, with 16 bases left in between. The CDR3 is made up of 14 amino acids. CDR3 sequence reads: CASSETPGASEQFF. The DNA for the CDR3 is TGTGCCAGCAGCGAAACCCCGGGGGCCAGTGAGCAGTTCTTC.

This clonotype has at least ten counts. The V gene is TRBV12-3 or TRBV12-4, the J gene TRBJ2-1, with 7 bases that match TRBD2. The V and J ends lost 4 bases and 8 bases, in that order; junction bases with no gene match: 5. There are 13 residues in the CDR3. CDR3 amino acids: CASSSMTSYEQFF. CDR3 coding DNA: TGTGCCAGCAGTTCTATGACTAGCTATGAGCAGTTCTTC.

This clonotype came up many times. The chain joins TRBV28 to TRBJ2-7; D is possibly TRBD1 or TRBD2 (5 bases each). In germline, CDR1 is MDHEN, CDR2 SYDVKM. This CDR3 region has 12 residues. V lost 5 bases to trimming and J lost 4 bases, with 9 bases between them. The DNA for the CDR3 is TGTGCCAGCAGTATGGGGGATTACGAGCAGTACTTC. Translation: CASSMGDYEQYF.